A single sample gave rise to the 12 T cell receptor beta chains below, sequenced in a study of human T cells and chemical hapten exposure. Time point meaning: patch test 3, about 24 weeks after DPC sensitization. The treatment denotes: therapeutic diphenylcyclopropenone sensitization with weekly scalp DPC. TCRdb ran MiXCR on the RACE reads and lists one entry per CDR3 protein. The data show approximately 86,000 distinct CDR3 sequences, with about a tenth seen just once and roughly 1% held by the top ten. This material consisted of whole blood, taken in connection with sensitization to the hapten diphenylcyclopropenone (DPC). These receptors were taken from a young woman with alopecia areata. Some clones in this sample may be carry-over from other donors' samples.

Only a few counts were recorded for this clonotype. This sequence joins TRBV2 and TRBJ1-2, with 12 positions matching TRBD1. CDR3 length: 16 amino acids. The ends lost 7 bases at V and 7 bases at J; junction bases unmatched: 13. Germline lookup yields CDR1 SNHLY and CDR2 FYNNEI. The CDR3 reads CASITGGTGGTSGYTF. The CDR3 bases are TGTGCCAGCATTACCGGAGGGACAGGGGGCACGAGTGGCTACACCTTC.

The chain couples TRBV6-1 to TRBJ1-5, with 8 nucleotides matching TRBD1. Germline V gives CDR1 MNHNS, CDR2 SASEGT. The CDR3 runs 17 residues. Trimming took 4 bases from V and 0 from J; bases not matched to a gene: 8. The chain's CDR3 is CASSGRQGPISNQPQHF. The CDR3 region has the DNA TGTGCCAGCAGTGGTAGACAGGGGCCCATTAGCAATCAGCCCCAGCATTTT.

In its sample, this clonotype was seen many times. The chain has TRBV7-2 and TRBJ2-2; TRBD1 might be the D (5 bases). The length of the CDR3 is 15 residues. Per the germline V gene, CDR1 is SGHTA and CDR2 is FQGNSA. V was clipped by 3 bases and J by 7 bases, with 15 bases between them. The CDR3 region has the DNA TGTGCCAGCAGCTTGGGCGGCAGGGTCGGCGGGGAGCTGTTTTTT. This encodes CASSLGGRVGGELFF.

This clonotype was recorded at least ten times. The chain carries TRBV6-4 and TRBJ1-2, with D unclear. The CDR3 extends over 11 amino acids. The germline gives CDR1 MRHNA, CDR2 SNTAGT. V lost 2 bases and J 7 bases, leaving 5 bases between the germline ends. CDR3 sequence reads: CASSDGFGYTF. Here the CDR3 DNA reads TGTGCCAGCAGTGACGGGTTTGGCTACACCTTC.

The chain uses TRBV5-1 and TRBJ2-1; D is unresolved. The CDR3 length is 14 residues. V was pared by 5 bases and J by 7 bases, with 16 bases between. CDR1 is SGHRS and CDR2 is YFSETQ in the germline V gene. The DNA for the CDR3 is TGCGCCAGCAGACGGAGCGCGCTTCGGAATGAGCAGTTCTTC. Protein: CASRRSALRNEQFF.

The chain employs TRBV18 and TRBJ1-1; no firm D call. The CDR3 sequence is 15 residues long. Trimming cost V 3 bases and J 0 bases, with 11 bases left between them. Germline loops: CDR1 KGHSH, CDR2 LQKENI. The CDR3 is CASSPNGGMNTEAFF. The CDR3 region has the DNA TGTGCCAGCTCACCCAACGGCGGGATGAACACTGAAGCTTTCTTT.

This clonotype was recorded only once. The CDR3 DNA sequence: TGTGCCAGCAGCTTGGGGCTAGCGGGGAACCAAGAGACCCAGTACTTC. This encodes CASSLGLAGNQETQYF. The J gene is TRBJ2-5, the V gene TRBV5-5, with TRBD2 matching 9 bases. V dropped 0 bases and J dropped 0; count of bases not matched to a gene: 3. Germline V gene data show CDR1 as SGHKS and CDR2 as YYEKEE (reference sequence). The CDR3 contains 16 residues.

This clonotype was observed a handful of times. Here the CDR3 reads CSARDLERESDTQYF. DNA of the CDR3: TGCAGTGCTAGAGATTTGGAGCGGGAGTCAGATACGCAGTATTTT. V gene TRBV20-1 combines with J gene TRBJ2-3, with 8 bases matching TRBD2. The ends lost 0 bases at V and 4 bases at J; junction bases unmatched: 6. In germline, CDR1 is DFQATT, CDR2 SNEGSKA (reference sequence). This CDR3 region has 15 residues.

The chain couples TRBV5-1 to TRBJ1-2, with 7 nucleotides matching TRBD1. J lost 4 bases, V lost 4 bases, and 10 bases had no gene match. The CDR3 consists of 15 residues. The germline gives CDR1 SGHRS, CDR2 YFSETQ. The chain's CDR3 is CASSTGGQAGYGYTF. The CDR3 bases are TGCGCCAGCAGCACCGGCGGACAGGCCGGCTATGGCTACACCTTC.

This clonotype was counted only a few times. This chain uses TRBV28 with TRBJ2-7, with TRBD1 identical over 8 bases. The CDR3 runs to 15 residues. From germline, CDR1 is MDHEN and CDR2 SYDVKM. The V and J ends lost 6 bases and 0 bases, in that order; junction bases with no gene match: 7. DNA of the CDR3: TGTGCCAGCAGGGGGGGACAGGCGCTCTCCTACGAGCAGTACTTC. It specifies CASRGGQALSYEQYF.

This clonotype was found many times. The genes are TRBV28 and TRBJ1-5; 7 bases match TRBD1. The CDR3 has 14 residues. From germline, CDR1 is MDHEN and CDR2 SYDVKM. With 8 bases clipped from V and 7 bases from J, the junction kept 11 bases outside the gene matches. CDR3 protein: CASERQGVGQPQHF. CDR3 DNA sequence: TGTGCCAGCGAAAGACAGGGCGTAGGACAGCCCCAGCATTTT.

The table lists this clonotype with many counts. The chain employs TRBV7-6 and TRBJ2-7; 9 nucleotides line up with TRBD1. Per the germline V gene, CDR1 is SGHVS and CDR2 is FNYEAQ. Losses at the gene ends were 2 bases for V and 3 bases for J; bases not matched to a gene: 8. CDR3 length equals 16 residues. CDR3 region: CASSLSSGQGRYEQYF. The CDR3 DNA sequence: TGTGCCAGCAGCTTAAGTTCGGGACAGGGACGCTACGAGCAGTACTTC.